This T cell receptor (beta chain) was obtained from a study of breast tumors, draining lymph nodes, adjacent tissues. Study results and caveats: Compared with basal-like, luminal-like tumors shared significantly more repertoire with nontumor tissue.

There are many counts of this clonotype. Antigen: not known. Breast cancer patients provided tissue from their axillary draining lymph nodes. V gave up 0 bases and J gave up 4 bases; unmatched junction bases: 1. Germline V gene data show CDR1 as SGDLS and CDR2 as YYNGEE. The CDR3 length is 16 residues. MiXCR was run by TCRdb on the multiplex PCR reads, yielding one entry per CDR3 protein. The sample records fewer than 300,000 distinct CDR3 sequences, 32% being singletons. J is TRBJ1-6 and V is TRBV9; 10 bases fit TRBD1. The clonotype comes from a female donor with breast cancer. Some clones in this sample may be carry-over from other donors' samples. The sample comprised axillary lymph node tissue. The CDR3 coding sequence is TGTGCCAGCAGCGTAGGACAGGGGGCGTATAATTCACCCCTCCACTTT. Its translation is CASSVGQGAYNSPLHF.